This TCR beta chain was observed in a study of blood T cell repertoires in COVID-19. Overall study: PBMCs, B-cell-depleted T cells, or T cells provided the cDNA or gDNA that made up the material.

The germline CDR1 and CDR2 sequences are GTSNPN and SVGIG (reference sequence). V lost 3 bases, J lost 1 base, and 2 bases stayed unmatched. This CDR3 spans 14 amino acids. As handled by the study authors: For nucleated cells, counts were estimated from reference gene primer amplification. TCRdb keeps only in-frame clones here, not all; method: immunoSEQ multiplex PCR. That table is the source of V, J and clone size, and D and trimming were worked out from the DNA. The sample has 230,000 or so clones, roughly 80% seen once. Seattle participants joined during active infection and were tracked over time.

J is TRBJ2-2 and V is TRBV30, with 7 bases fitting TRBD1. Sequences were obtained from peripheral blood. The TCR comes from a woman older than 75 with COVID-19, enrolled during active disease. In DNA, the CDR3 is TGTGCCTGGAGCCAGGGGGTGAACACCGGGGAGCTGTTTTTT. It specifies CAWSQGVNTGELFF. The complete variable domain, with remaining parts taken from reference TRBV30 and TRBJ2-2, reads SQTIHQWPATLVQPVGSPLSLECTVEGTSNPNLYWYRQAAGRGLQLLFYSVGIGQISSEVPQNLSASRPQDRQFILSSKKLLLSDSGFYLCAWSQGVNTGELFFGEGSRLTVL.